The clone carrying this T cell receptor (beta chain) was seen repeatedly, ten times or more. Antigen: not known. V was trimmed by 1 base and J by 7 bases, leaving 7 bases between them. This CDR3 contains 12 residues. Germline CDR1 reads SGHTA; CDR2 reads FQGNSA. The data derive from a study of blood T cells in healthy people across ages. A second PCR, run for roughly 7 to 11 cycles, used a sample-barcoded 5' primer plus a J-beta primer mix. TCRdb passed the 5' RACE reads through MiXCR, listing each CDR3 protein once. This sample has more than 800,000 distinct CDR3 sequences, with 29% found just once. Overall study results and limits: Diversity estimates drawn from one million T cells were deemed underestimates. The study could not conclusively compare naive and antigen-experienced cells, given its unsorted PBMCs.

V usage is TRBV7-2 and J usage is TRBJ1-2; D gene ambiguous. This clonotype was obtained from a woman of 80 years or more in good health. The specimen was blood. Written as DNA, the CDR3 is TGTGCCAGCAGCTTAGTCGGGCGTGGCTACACCTTC. Its translation: CASSLVGRGYTF. Using reference TRBV7-2 and TRBJ1-2 for the parts outside the CDR3, the full variable domain is GAGVSQSPSNKVTEKGKDVELRCDPISGHTALYWYRQSLGQGLEFLIYFQGNSAPDKSGLPSDRFSAERTGGSVSTLTIQRTQQEDSAVYLCASSLVGRGYTFGSGTRLTVV.